This TCR beta chain was documented in a study of neurological immune-mediated disorders. Study overall: Disease course was recorded as relapsing-remitting for about 31 and secondary progressive for about 8.5% of the 34 multiple sclerosis patients. Study-wide findings and caveats: The most TCR clonal expansion was seen in HTLV-1-associated myelopathy, whereas the least was seen in multiple sclerosis, below the level in healthy controls.

In every sequencing run, more than 170 million TCR-beta sequences were generated from 15-18 subjects. MiXCR was run by TCRdb on the 5' RACE reads, yielding one entry per CDR3 protein. The data hold tens of thousands of distinct CDR3 sequences, with 4.5% to 6.5% observed a single time. This clonotype was counted ten times or more. What it binds is not known. This clonotype was obtained from a woman aged 25 to 39 with multiple sclerosis. The sample was PBMCs.

For the CDR3, the DNA is TGTGCCACCAGCAGAGTTTCGGGCGGCTACACCTTC. It is translated as CATSRVSGGYTF. The genes are TRBV15 and TRBJ1-2; D is uncertain. The length of the CDR3 is 12 residues. The germline V gene encodes CDR1 LNHNV and CDR2 YYDKDF (reference sequence). The V end was cut by 1 base, the J end by 8 bases, with 8 bases between.